This T cell receptor beta chain was captured in a study of T cell repertoires in cytomegalovirus infection. Study information: Both CMV infection and a matching HLA type were indicated by public TCR beta signatures.

General observations from the study: There were HLA-C-restricted CMV-specific TCR beta clonotypes dominating the ex vivo response. Identification of carriers of CMV plus the relevant HLA was achieved through cumulative public TCR beta family frequency.

This CDR3 has 16 amino acids. CDR1 is SNHLY and CDR2 is FYNNEI in the germline V gene. Unmatched junction bases numbered 4, after V lost 6 bases and J lost 0 bases. A single record per CDR3 protein comes from TCRdb applying MiXCR to the reads. The sample has approximately 500,000 distinct CDR3 sequences, approximately 15% seen once. This clonotype showed up many times. Its target is not known. The gene calls are TRBV2 and TRBJ1-5; TRBD1 agrees at 11 bases. This sequence originates from a human donor in good health (CMV status not recorded). Some clones in this sample may be carry-over from other donors' samples. The sample consisted of CD8+ T cells from PBMCs. CDR3 DNA: TGTGCCAGCAGGGACAGGGGGCCGTATAGCAATCAGCCCCAGCATTTT. Its translation: CASRDRGPYSNQPQHF.